These 12 T cell receptor beta chains came from one sample sequenced in a study of shared clonotypes between healthy human individuals. Data came from immunoSEQ multiplex PCR; TCRdb stores just in-frame clones and leaves some out. The data contain hundreds of thousands of clones, around 73% of them seen just once; the ten biggest clones take up more than 1.5%. Input material: memory CD4+ T cells sorted from blood. Subset specified: CD45RA-negative fraction. These receptors all stem from a woman aged 30 to 39 in good health.

CDR3 amino acids: CASSAGSNSEQYF. The CDR3 coding sequence is TGTGCCAGCAGCGCCGGGAGCAACAGCGAGCAGTACTTC. V gene TRBV2 combines with J gene TRBJ2-7; D possibly corresponds to TRBD2 (6 bases). Germline CDR1 SNHLY, CDR2 FYNNEI. V dropped 6 bases and J dropped 6 bases, with 15 bases sitting between them. The CDR3 runs 13 residues.

The chain is built from TRBV7-9 and TRBJ2-5, with a weak D call TRBD1 (5 bases). From germline, CDR1 is SEHNR and CDR2 FQNEAQ (reference sequence). V shed 5 bases and J shed 3 bases, with 10 bases lying between them. The CDR3 spans 13 residues. The CDR3 sequence is CASSPRTKETQYF. DNA of the CDR3: TGTGCCAGCAGCCCCCGGACAAAAGAGACCCAGTACTTC.

V and J are TRBV4-2 and TRBJ2-5, with a tentative D call TRBD2 (5 bases). The germline V gene has CDR1 LGHNA and CDR2 YNFKEQ. Between the trimmed V and J ends, which lost 0 bases and 4 bases, there was a span of 6 bases. The CDR3 contains 13 residues. The CDR3 coding sequence is TGTGCCAGCAGCCAAGAAGGGAGAGAGACCCAGTACTTC. The encoded protein is CASSQEGRETQYF.

The J gene is TRBJ2-1, the V gene TRBV2, with TRBD1 matching over 7 bases. V was pared by 7 bases and J by 0 bases, with 9 bases of the junction left unmatched. This CDR3 is built from 16 residues. Germline CDR1 SNHLY, CDR2 FYNNEI. CDR3 sequence: CASKVQDRSSYNEQFF. CDR3 sequence (DNA): TGTGCCAGCAAGGTCCAGGACAGGAGCTCCTACAATGAGCAGTTCTTC.

Remarks on this clone: Other DNA sequences in this specimen translate into the identical CDR3. The CDR3 DNA sequence: TGCAGTGCTAAGAGGGATACTGAAGCTTTCTTT. It translates to CSAKRDTEAFF. The chain recombines TRBV20-1 with TRBJ1-1, with D unresolved. The germline V and J ends were trimmed by 4 bases and 5 bases, with 8 bases remaining between them. The germline CDR1 and CDR2 sequences are DFQATT and SNEGSKA (reference sequence). The CDR3 is 11 residues long.

In its sample, this clone was seen many times. This same CDR3 is encoded by further DNA sequences in the sample. CDR3: CASSIEGRSLAGAGVYEQYF. The CDR3 DNA reads TGTGCCAGTAGTATAGAAGGAAGGTCACTAGCGGGAGCAGGGGTTTACGAGCAGTACTTC. The chain is built from TRBV19 and TRBJ2-7, with 11 bases that match TRBD2. The CDR3 contains 20 residues. Germline V gives CDR1 LNHDA, CDR2 SQIVND (reference sequence). The V gene end was trimmed by 0 bases and the J gene end by 4 bases; junction bases not matched to a gene: 17.

V gene TRBV5-6 combines with J gene TRBJ1-5; unclear D gene. This CDR3 has 12 residues. Per the germline V gene, CDR1 is SGHDT and CDR2 is YYEEEE. With 7 bases removed from V and 2 bases from J, the gap between germline ends came to 7 bases. The CDR3 sequence: CASRRGNQPQHF. CDR3 bases: TGTGCCAGCCGCCGGGGCAATCAGCCCCAGCATTTT.

The chain carries TRBV28 and TRBJ2-7; no reliable D call. Germline-derived CDR1 and CDR2 are MDHEN and SYDVKM. This CDR3 is 12 amino acids long. The V end lost 6 bases, the J end lost 4 bases, and 10 bases lay between the germline ends. This CDR3 reads CASSSHRYEQYF. The CDR3 nucleotides are TGTGCCAGCAGCTCACATCGGTACGAGCAGTACTTC.

Concerning this clone: Additional DNA sequences in this sample encode the identical CDR3. The chain employs TRBV2 and TRBJ2-7; 9 nucleotides agree with TRBD1. Germline loops: CDR1 SNHLY, CDR2 FYNNEI. After removal of 1 base from V and 2 bases from J, the junction contained 3 bases not matched to a gene. This CDR3 has 15 amino acids. The CDR3 spells CASSEGGQGTYEQYF. The CDR3, as DNA: TGTGCCAGCAGTGAAGGGGGACAGGGAACCTACGAGCAGTACTTC.

Comment on this clone: Additional DNA sequences in this sample encode the identical CDR3. V gene TRBV18 combines with J gene TRBJ2-2, with D hard to call. V was cut by 3 bases and J by 3 bases, with 8 bases left in between. The CDR3 runs 14 residues. Germline CDR1 KGHSH, CDR2 LQKENI. The CDR3 DNA reads as TGTGCCAGCTCACCGAGAAGCGACACCGGGGAGCTGTTTTTT. It codes for CASSPRSDTGELFF.

The chain links TRBV28 to TRBJ1-1, with 9 bases that match TRBD1. CDR1 and CDR2 (germline): MDHEN, SYDVKM. The CDR3 is 14 amino acids. The V and J ends lost 7 bases and 3 bases, in that order; junction bases with no gene match: 6. This CDR3 is CASIPRQGDTEAFF. CDR3 DNA: TGTGCCAGCATCCCTCGACAGGGGGACACTGAAGCTTTCTTT.

As concerns this clone: The sample holds other DNA sequences that translate to the same CDR3. CDR3 residues: CASSLGGSSYEQYF. DNA for the CDR3: TGTGCCAGCAGCTTAGGAGGGAGCTCCTACGAGCAGTACTTC. V gene TRBV11-2 combines with J gene TRBJ2-7; TRBD2 is a possible D gene (5 bases). Germline V gene sequence: CDR1 SGHAT, CDR2 FQNNGV. Trimming removed 1 base at V and 0 bases at J, with 7 bases between. The CDR3 loop spans 14 amino acids.